A selection of T cell receptor beta chains follows, all from one sample in a study of cytomegalovirus exposure and HLA in healthy donors. The protocol was immunoSEQ multiplex PCR, while the TCRdb copy is restricted to in-frame clones and leaves out a portion. The sample has about 180,000 clones, more than 80% seen once. Input material: PBMCs. The receptors derive from a man aged 18 to 29 in good health and CMV-seronegative. CDR3s leave out the opening cysteine and the closing phenylalanine or tryptophan.

>TRBV5-6|TRBJ2-5
ASSFRLAGKETQY
>TRBV7-8|TRBJ1-2
ASSLEGTRNYGYT
>TRBV7-8|TRBJ2-7
AIAPLDSSYEQY
>TRBV29-1|TRBJ2-5
SVEGQVQETQY
>TRBV29-1|TRBJ2-3
SVDGDRGSDTQY
>TRBV4-1|TRBJ1-2
ASSQVQGTNGYT
>TRBV5-6|TRBJ1-1
ASSPGTGAEAF
>TRBV6-1|TRBJ1-4
ASSRQGGEKLF
>TRBV2|TRBJ2-1
ASTSGRYNEQF
>TRBV30|TRBJ2-7
AWSQGSYEQY
>TRBV7-2|TRBJ2-4
ASSPNAPVAKNIQY
>TRBV7-9|TRBJ2-2
ASSLGLAVNTGELF
>TRBV5-4|TRBJ1-3
ATMTGPSSGNTIY
>TRBV13|TRBJ2-7
ASSPALRGNYEQY
>TRBV28|TRBJ2-7
ASSLLSGQVGTYEQY
>TRBV11-2|TRBJ2-7
ASSLADRALNEQY
>TRBV9|TRBJ2-7
ASSTGGASYEQY
>TRBV5-4|TRBJ2-7
ASSFGREGIYEQY
>TRBV27|TRBJ1-1
ASSPWGPVDTEAF
>TRBV12-5|TRBJ1-2
ASGHPRGRGNYGYT
>TRBV28|TRBJ2-3
ASRTQGASTDTQY
>TRBV21-1|TRBJ1-2
ARIYSYGYT
>TRBV5-1|TRBJ1-2
ASSPRFTTGNSGYGYT
>TRBV10-3|TRBJ1-1
AISIQRIQGNTEAF
>TRBV27|TRBJ1-3
ASSIRSGNTIY
>TRBV5-4|TRBJ2-7
ASSSPAEHYEQY